This TCR beta chain came from a study of blood T cell repertoires in COVID-19. Study-level information: The cDNA or gDNA used as material had been derived from T cells, B-cell-depleted T cells, or PBMCs.

In the authors' workflow: Scientists estimated how many nucleated cells there were by amplifying reference gene primers. Here immunoSEQ multiplex PCR was the method, and the copy in TCRdb shows in-frame clones only, minus some. From that table come the V and J calls and clone size; the DNA was used to work out D and trimming. This table has approximately 40,000 clones, 75% to 95% appearing once. Sequencing input: peripheral blood. The clonotype was recovered from a woman older than 75 with acute or convalescent COVID-19.

The CDR3 DNA is TGTGCCAGCAGCGAAACTAGCGGGGCGTACAATGAGCAGTTCTTC. Translated, it gives CASSETSGAYNEQFF. The chain employs TRBV5-4 and TRBJ2-1; 10 nucleotides line up with TRBD2. After removal of 4 bases from V and 4 bases from J, the junction contained 5 bases not matched to a gene. The CDR3 has 15 amino acids. CDR1 SGHNT and CDR2 YYREEE come from the germline V gene (reference sequence).